This T cell receptor beta chain was sequenced for a study of a mutant IDH1 vaccine in newly diagnosed glioma. Study summary: Treatment recipients were about 60% male and about 40% female, and their mean age was approximately 42 years. Prior therapy was radiotherapy, temozolomide, or both; most received both.

Worth noting for this clone: The antigen remains undetermined.

Profiling relied on immunoSEQ multiplex PCR, and the TCRdb table lists in-frame clones only, not all of them. This sample has fewer than 70,000 clones, with approximately 86% found just once. The CDR3 is made up of 11 amino acids. Trimming removed 6 bases at V and 5 bases at J, with 10 bases between. CDR1 is DFQATT, CDR2 SNEGSKA, per germline (reference sequence). Described time point: week 35, safety follow-up. The study gave 300 ug of mutant IDH1 20-mer peptide per vaccine dose, with topical imiquimod. This sequence joins TRBV20-1 and TRBJ1-1; D remains ambiguous. The material sequenced was PBMCs, taken from a glioma patient whose treatment included an IDH1 peptide vaccine. The TCR was taken from a man between 25 and 39 years old with glioma. CDR3 amino acids: CSAPDQTEAFF. The CDR3 region has the DNA TGCAGTGCCCCGGATCAGACTGAAGCTTTCTTT.